This T cell receptor beta chain was identified in a study of PD-1 blockade in classical Hodgkin lymphoma. Overall study findings and caveats: Exclusion applied to patients who initiated nivolumab less than 1 year following ASCT. Complete responders had baseline diversity similar to newly diagnosed patients. CD4+ TCR diversity rose significantly by C4D1, and CD8+ TCR diversity did not.

Sequencing was performed with immunoSEQ multiplex PCR; in TCRdb, only in-frame clones are kept and a portion is missing. Of roughly 19,000 clones listed, around 76% are singletons. Turning to this clone: Its antigen is still unknown.

The time point denotes: cycle 4 day 1 (C4D1), after 6 weeks of nivolumab. Brentuximab vedotin exposure varied among the patients, all of whom had relapsed after autologous stem cell transplantation. This receptor was taken from a human donor with classical Hodgkin lymphoma. Here the sequenced sample was peripheral blood mononuclear cells (PBMCs), taken before the fourth cycle of nivolumab.

CDR3 sequence reads: CASSVRLAGATNTGELFF. In DNA, the CDR3 is TGTGCCAGCAGCGTCCGACTAGCGGGGGCTACGAACACCGGGGAGCTGTTTTTT. The chain is built from TRBV11-2 and TRBJ2-2, with 12 bases lining up with TRBD2. The germline V gene encodes CDR1 SGHAT and CDR2 FQNNGV. This CDR3 is 18 amino acids long. With 5 bases clipped from V and 0 bases from J, the junction kept 7 bases outside the gene matches.